This TCR beta chain was sequenced for a study of T cell repertoires in cytomegalovirus infection. Regarding the study as a whole: HLA-C-restricted CMV clonotypes gave the most frequent clonotype in two of eight donors.

TCRdb recomputed calls from the reads with MiXCR, one row per CDR3 protein. The sample contains hundreds of thousands of distinct CDR3 sequences, approximately 46% of which appear only once. Details on this clonotype: The antigen remains undetermined.

The sample was cultured PBMCs, taken from culture after CMV antigen stimulation. This TCR was sampled from a human donor in good health (CMV status not recorded). Some clones in this sample may be carry-over from other donors' samples.

The CDR3 spells CASSQDAGLGGYTF. The CDR3 DNA sequence: TGTGCCAGCAGCCAAGACGCGGGGCTGGGAGGCTACACCTTC. The chain recombines TRBV3-1 with TRBJ1-2; TRBD1 might be the D (5 bases). Deletions cut 0 bases from V and 8 bases from J, with 13 bases between. The CDR3 has 14 residues. Germline V lookup: CDR1 LGHDT, CDR2 YNNKEL (reference sequence).